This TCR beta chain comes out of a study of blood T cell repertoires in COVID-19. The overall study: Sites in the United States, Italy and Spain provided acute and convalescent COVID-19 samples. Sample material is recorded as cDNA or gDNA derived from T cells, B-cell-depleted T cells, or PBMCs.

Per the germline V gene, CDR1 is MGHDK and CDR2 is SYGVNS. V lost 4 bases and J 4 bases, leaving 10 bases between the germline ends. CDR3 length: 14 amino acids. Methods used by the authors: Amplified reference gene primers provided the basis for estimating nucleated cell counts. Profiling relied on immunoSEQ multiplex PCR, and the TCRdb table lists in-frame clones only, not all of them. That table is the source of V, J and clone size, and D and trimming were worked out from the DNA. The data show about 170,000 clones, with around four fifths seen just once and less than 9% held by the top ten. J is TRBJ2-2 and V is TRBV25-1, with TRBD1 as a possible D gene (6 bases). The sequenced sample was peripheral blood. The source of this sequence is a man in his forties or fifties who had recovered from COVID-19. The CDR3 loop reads CASSVGQSTGELFF. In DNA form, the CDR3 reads TGTGCCAGCAGTGTAGGACAGTCCACCGGGGAGCTGTTTTTT.